A selection of T cell receptor beta chains follows, all from one sample in a study of blood T cell repertoires in COVID-19. Clones were read by immunoSEQ multiplex PCR, and TCRdb kept only the in-frame ones, dropping some. The repertoire consists of roughly 370,000 clones, with around nine tenths occurring once and the leading ten covering around 10%. The specimen sequenced was PBMCs or T cells enriched from blood (not recorded which). Receptor source: a woman between 50 and 59 years old who had recovered from COVID-19. Both conserved end residues are part of each CDR3. D genes are given only for firm matches. Size tells how often a clone was seen (once, few, many) or the class of an expanded clone, and some rows leave it out.

-	TRBJ1-5	TRBV7-8	-	16	CASSPKWGQANQPQHF	TGTGCCAGCAGCCCAAAATGGGGGCAGGCCAATCAGCCCCAGCATTTT
-	TRBJ2-5	TRBV7-3	-	13	CASSLGARETQYF	TGTGCCAGCAGCTTGGGGGCCCGGGAGACCCAGTACTTC
-	TRBJ2-1	TRBV6-4	-	15	CASSVLGGRSYEQFF	TGTGCCAGCAGTGTGCTGGGGGGGCGTTCCTACGAGCAGTTCTTC
-	TRBJ1-2	TRBV7-9	TRBD1	14	CASSSGTGNYGYTF	TGTGCCAGCAGCTCCGGGACAGGGAACTATGGCTACACCTTC
-	TRBJ1-1	TRBV23-1	-	12	CASSQREAEAFF	TGCGCCAGCAGTCAGAGGGAAGCTGAAGCTTTCTTT
-	TRBJ2-7	TRBV11-2	TRBD1	15	CASSLGQGLSYEQYF	TGTGCCAGCAGCTTGGGACAGGGCTTATCCTACGAGCAGTACTTC
-	TRBJ1-1	TRBV9	TRBD1	13	CASSRQGGTEAFF	TGTGCCAGCAGCCGACAGGGGGGCACTGAAGCTTTCTTT
-	TRBJ1-1	TRBV18	-	15	CASSPRHLKNTEAFF	TGTGCCAGCTCACCACGACACCTAAAGAACACTGAAGCTTTCTTT
-	TRBJ1-5	TRBV28	TRBD1	15	CASSLAGDRNQPQHF	TGTGCCAGCAGTTTAGCGGGGGACAGGAATCAGCCCCAGCATTTT
-	TRBJ1-2	TRBV27	-	14	CASSFRVSGYGYTF	TGTGCCAGCAGTTTCAGGGTGTCTGGCTATGGCTACACCTTC
once	TRBJ1-4	TRBV2	TRBD1	16	CATRDRGLITNEKLFF	TGTGCCACCAGGGACAGGGGGCTCATAACTAATGAAAAACTGTTTTTT
-	TRBJ1-5	TRBV5-5	-	14	CASSGRVGNQPQHF	TGTGCCAGCAGCGGCAGGGTTGGGAATCAGCCCCAGCATTTT
-	TRBJ1-4	TRBV19	-	15	CASAPIMESWEKLFF	TGTGCCAGTGCCCCGATAATGGAGTCTTGGGAAAAACTGTTTTTT
-	TRBJ2-5	TRBV6-1	-	15	CASSDIRASLETQYF	TGTGCCAGCAGTGATATTCGGGCTAGCCTGGAGACCCAGTACTTC
-	TRBJ1-2	TRBV27	TRBD1	15	CASSLSGDSWRGYTF	TGTGCCAGCAGTTTATCGGGGGACAGTTGGCGAGGCTACACCTTC
-	TRBJ2-3	TRBV11-2	-	12	CASSFSPDTQYF	TGTGCCAGCAGCTTTAGCCCGGATACGCAGTATTTT
-	TRBJ1-1	TRBV7-2	-	13	CASSAGVRAEAFF	TGTGCCAGCAGCGCAGGGGTAAGGGCTGAAGCTTTCTTT
-	TRBJ1-2	TRBV18	TRBD1	13	CASSPNTGGGYTF	TGTGCCAGCTCACCCAATACAGGGGGTGGCTACACCTTC
-	TRBJ2-7	TRBV5-5	TRBD1	18	CASSLGRTGGAFSYEQYF	TGTGCCAGCAGCCTGGGGCGGACAGGGGGCGCGTTCAGCTACGAGCAGTACTTC
-	TRBJ2-7	TRBV11-2	TRBD1	15	CASSFMAGGKNEQYF	TGTGCCAGCAGCTTTATGGCAGGGGGTAAGAACGAGCAGTACTTC
-	TRBJ1-1	TRBV5-8	-	15	CASSRRTVTATEAFF	TGTGCCAGCAGCCGAAGGACGGTGACAGCCACTGAAGCTTTCTTT
-	TRBJ2-7	TRBV29-1	TRBD1	14	CSVSTGRGLYEQYF	TGCAGCGTCTCAACAGGTAGGGGGCTTTACGAGCAGTACTTC
-	TRBJ1-2	TRBV29-1	TRBD1	16	CSVGDWGTGLNYGYTF	TGCAGCGTTGGAGATTGGGGGACAGGTCTAAACTATGGCTACACCTTC
-	TRBJ1-5	TRBV12-2	-	17	CASRLEPGADSNQPQHF	TGTGCAAGTCGCTTAGAGCCAGGGGCGGACAGCAATCAGCCCCAGCATTTT
-	TRBJ2-3	TRBV5-5	-	14	CASSWSAGSDTQYF	TGTGCCAGCAGCTGGAGTGCAGGGTCAGATACGCAGTATTTT
once	TRBJ1-2	TRBV28	-	13	CASRAHPNYGYTF	TGTGCCAGCAGGGCACACCCTAACTATGGCTACACCTTC